This T cell receptor beta chain was recorded in a study of cytomegalovirus exposure and HLA in healthy donors. Background on the study: The roughly 110 validation repertoires used the same platform as the roughly 670 first-cohort repertoires, a later analysis reported.

Only in-frame clones appear in the TCRdb table, and some are missing; sequencing was by immunoSEQ multiplex PCR. The repertoire holds approximately 150,000 clones, with approximately 88% as singletons. The donors were part of the validation cohort of 95 to 150 subjects. That cohort was separate from the first cohort, which comprised 550 to 750 subjects. This receptor was taken from a man aged 25-40 years in good health and CMV-seropositive. The source material was PBMCs.

In nucleotides, the CDR3 is TGCAGCGCACAGACAGGCGCAAGCTCCTACAATGAGCAGTTCTTC. It encodes CSAQTGASSYNEQFF. The V gene is TRBV29-1, the J gene TRBJ2-1; TRBD1 is a possible D gene (6 bases). V lost 7 bases and J lost 0, with 16 bases in between. The length of the CDR3 is 15 residues. CDR1 is SQVTM, CDR2 ANQGSEA, per germline.